This T cell receptor beta chain appears in the sequencing data of a study of blood T cell repertoires in COVID-19. Study at large: Some COVID-19 samples were acute and others convalescent; all came from the United States, Italy and Spain.

Germline assignment: CDR1 SGHRS and CDR2 YFSETQ. The CDR3 is 15 residues long. In regard to this clone: The germline gene is not matched at one end of the junction; a read error may be the cause.

Per the original methods: Estimation of nucleated cell counts relied on the amplification of reference gene primers. Assay used: immunoSEQ multiplex PCR; TCRdb lists only in-frame clones, some missing. The V and J calls and the clone size are those of that table, but D and trimming were determined from the DNA. Among approximately 190,000 clones, 84% were seen once, and the ten largest hold approximately 14%. The TCR originated in a man between 25 and 39 years old with active or convalescent COVID-19. What was sequenced was peripheral blood. The chain uses TRBV5-1 and TRBJ1-3; D is possibly TRBD1 (6 bases). This CDR3 is CASSLGSGDRNTIYF. CDR3 sequence (DNA): TGCGCCAGCAGTTTGGGGTCAGGGGACAGAAACACCATATATTTT.